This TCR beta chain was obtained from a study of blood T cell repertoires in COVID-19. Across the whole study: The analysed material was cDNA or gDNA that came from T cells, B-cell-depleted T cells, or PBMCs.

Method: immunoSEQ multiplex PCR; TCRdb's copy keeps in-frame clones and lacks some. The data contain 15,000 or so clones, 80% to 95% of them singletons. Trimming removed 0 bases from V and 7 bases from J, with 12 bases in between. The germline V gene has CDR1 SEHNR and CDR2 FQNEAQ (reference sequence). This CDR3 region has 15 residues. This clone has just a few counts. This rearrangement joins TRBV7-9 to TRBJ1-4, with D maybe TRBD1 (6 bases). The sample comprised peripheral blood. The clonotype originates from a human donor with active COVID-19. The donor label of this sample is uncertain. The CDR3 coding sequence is TGTGCCAGCAGCTTAGCGTCTGGGGGCAGTGAAAAACTGTTTTTT. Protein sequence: CASSLASGGSEKLFF.